The 10 T cell receptor beta chains below come from one sample, sequenced in a study of regulatory T cells in long-lasting Graves disease. Described time point: newly diagnosed GD, antithyroid drugs for less than 3 months. Extracted RNA from PBMCs served as the source of the TCR library. Arm-PCR with iRepertoire HTBI primers amplified the CDR3 regions for these TCR beta libraries. TCRdb re-called the multiplex PCR reads with MiXCR, one entry per CDR3 protein. The data show fewer than 500,000 distinct CDR3 sequences, around 16% seen once. In addition, the sample was reused for a study of T cells in Graves' hyperthyroidism and ophthalmopathy.

The input for sequencing was peripheral blood mononuclear cells (PBMCs), taken at new diagnosis, from a patient treated with antithyroid drugs. These receptors all stem from a man in his forties with Graves disease.

This chain joins TRBV19 and TRBJ2-1, with 7 bases fitting TRBD2. The CDR3 totals 18 residues. V shed 7 bases, J shed 0 bases, and the junction held 15 bases outside the gene matches. The germline V gene encodes CDR1 LNHDA and CDR2 SQIVND (reference sequence). As DNA, the CDR3 is TGTGCCAGTAATGGAAGGAAAGCGGGAAGGGGCTCCTACAATGAGCAGTTCTTC. Translated: CASNGRKAGRGSYNEQFF.

The CDR3 sequence is CSASPVRLPWPQHF. The CDR3 DNA reads TGCAGTGCTAGTCCAGTGCGACTGCCATGGCCCCAGCATTTT. The J gene is TRBJ1-5, the V gene TRBV20-1, with D uncertain. The V end was cut by 3 bases, the J end by 9 bases, with 18 bases between. This CDR3 region has 14 residues. CDR1 is DFQATT and CDR2 is SNEGSKA in the germline V gene (reference sequence).

Ten or more counts support this clonotype. As DNA, the CDR3 is TGCAGTGCTAGAGATTCTAGCGGCTACGAGCAGTACTTC. It yields the protein CSARDSSGYEQYF. The genes are TRBV20-1 and TRBJ2-7, with 7 bases matching TRBD2. Per the germline V gene, CDR1 is DFQATT and CDR2 is SNEGSKA (reference sequence). The V and J ends lost 0 bases and 3 bases, in that order; junction bases with no gene match: 2. CDR3 length equals 13 residues.

This clonotype was detected many times. The rearrangement joins TRBV12-5 to TRBJ2-7; no firm D call. Per the germline V gene, CDR1 is LGHNT and CDR2 is FRNRAP. Trimming stripped 2 bases from V and 6 bases from J, with 8 bases between. The CDR3 runs 12 residues. The CDR3 DNA follows: TGTGCTAGTGGTTTGCCCGTTAGCGAGCAGTACTTC. Its translation: CASGLPVSEQYF.

There are a few counts of this clonotype. The chain couples TRBV27 to TRBJ2-2; 9 nucleotides agree with TRBD1. Germline CDR1 MNHEY, CDR2 SMNVEV (reference sequence). Trimming took 4 bases from V and 5 from J; bases not matched to a gene: 8. This CDR3 comprises 16 residues. CDR3: CASSSVRDRVTGELFF. For the CDR3, the DNA is TGTGCCAGCAGTTCCGTCCGGGACAGGGTGACCGGGGAGCTGTTTTTT.

There are a few counts of this clonotype. The genes are TRBV20-1 and TRBJ2-2; TRBD2 aligns across 8 bases. The junction had 6 bases not matched to a gene; V was cut back by 6 bases and J by 6 bases. Per germline, CDR1 DFQATT and CDR2 SNEGSKA (reference sequence). The length of the CDR3 is 13 residues. The CDR3 region has the DNA TGCAGTGCCCGCCGGGAGGGCGCCGGGGAGCTGTTTTTT. Protein sequence: CSARREGAGELFF.

The chain carries TRBV20-1 and TRBJ2-7, with D perhaps being TRBD1 or TRBD2 (5 bases each). There are 12 residues in the CDR3. With 3 bases removed from V and 2 bases from J, the gap between germline ends came to 8 bases. Germline V CDR1 and CDR2: DFQATT, SNEGSKA (reference sequence). Here the CDR3 reads CSARRGPYEQYF. Written as DNA, the CDR3 is TGCAGTGCTAGGAGGGGTCCCTACGAGCAGTACTTC.

This clonotype was detected ten times or more. This rearrangement joins TRBV12-3 or TRBV12-4 to TRBJ2-2; TRBD2 matches 8 bases. The CDR3 covers 18 residues. Trimming took 5 bases from V and 5 from J; bases not matched to a gene: 16. In DNA, the CDR3 is TGTGCCAGCAGTGGAGAAGGGAGACTAGCGTCGGGGACCGGGGAGCTGTTTTTT. It translates to CASSGEGRLASGTGELFF.

The CDR3 spells CASSFRQITDTQYF. CDR3 nucleotides: TGTGCCAGCAGCTTTAGGCAGATCACAGATACGCAGTATTTT. This chain joins TRBV7-9 and TRBJ2-3, with D hard to call. This CDR3 comprises 14 residues. Germline V lookup: CDR1 SEHNR, CDR2 FQNEAQ (reference sequence). V was shortened by 3 bases and J by 2 bases, with 9 bases between the two germline ends.

This clonotype was picked up many times. The junction does not match germline at one end; this may be a read error. The CDR3 nucleotides read TGTGCCAGCAGCTCAGATACAGGCTACGTTTTGTTT. This codes for CASSSDTGYVLF. V gene TRBV28 combines with J gene TRBJ1-1; D might be TRBD1 (5 bases). The germline gives CDR1 MDHEN, CDR2 SYDVKM. This CDR3 spans 12 amino acids.